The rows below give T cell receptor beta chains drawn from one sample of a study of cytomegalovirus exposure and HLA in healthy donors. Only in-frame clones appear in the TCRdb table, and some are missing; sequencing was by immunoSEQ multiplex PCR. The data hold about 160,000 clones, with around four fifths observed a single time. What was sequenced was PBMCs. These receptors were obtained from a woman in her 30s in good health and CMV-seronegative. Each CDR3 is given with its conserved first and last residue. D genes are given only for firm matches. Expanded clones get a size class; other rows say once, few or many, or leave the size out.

CASSLDRGGGEKLFF | TGCGCCAGCAGCTTGGACAGGGGCGGCGGTGAAAAACTGTTTTTT | TRBD1 | TRBV5-1 | once | TRBJ1-4
CASSLLAGGNTGELFF | TGTGCCAGCAGCTTACTAGCGGGGGGGAACACCGGGGAGCTGTTTTTT | TRBD2 | TRBV5-5 | NA | TRBJ2-2
CSSSLVLAGRYEQYF | TGTTCCAGCAGCTTAGTCCTAGCGGGGCGCTACGAGCAGTACTTC | TRBD2 | TRBV7-9 | NA | TRBJ2-7
CASSSGDTRLEQYF | TGCGCCAGCAGCTCTGGGGACACCCGACTCGAGCAGTACTTC | NA | TRBV5-1 | NA | TRBJ2-7
CASSPLQGSQPQHF | TGTGCCAGCTCACCACTACAGGGTAGTCAGCCCCAGCATTTT | NA | TRBV18 | NA | TRBJ1-5
CASSRQGSSYEQYF | TGTGCCAGCAGTAGACAGGGGTCATCCTACGAGCAGTACTTC | TRBD1 | TRBV5-4 | NA | TRBJ2-7
CASSLWLNTEAFF | TGTGCCAGCAGCTTGTGGCTGAACACTGAAGCTTTCTTT | NA | TRBV5-5 | NA | TRBJ1-1
CASSETRGAGRTGELFF | TGTGCCAGCAGTGAAACCCGCGGGGCAGGGAGAACCGGGGAGCTGTTTTTT | NA | TRBV6-1 | NA | TRBJ2-2
CASSRNPPGTEDYEQYF | TGCGCCAGCAGCCGTAACCCTCCCGGGACAGAAGACTACGAGCAGTACTTC | TRBD1 | TRBV5-1 | few | TRBJ2-7
CASSHPSTVRAEQYF | TGCGCCAGCAGCCACCCATCTACAGTCCGCGCCGAGCAGTACTTC | NA | TRBV5-1 | NA | TRBJ2-7
CASSLGTGAYGYTF | TGTGCCAGCAGCTTGGGGACAGGGGCCTATGGCTACACCTTC | TRBD1 | TRBV5-6 | NA | TRBJ1-2
CASRLTNTEAFF | TGTGCCAGCAGACTAACGAACACTGAAGCTTTCTTT | NA | TRBV2 | NA | TRBJ1-1
CASSHPTGQPTGELFF | TGTGCCAGCAGCCACCCAACGGGACAGCCCACCGGGGAGCTGTTTTTT | TRBD1 | TRBV7-9 | NA | TRBJ2-2
CASSRDSTDTQYF | TGTGCCAGCAGTCGGGATAGCACAGATACGCAGTATTTT | NA | TRBV14 | NA | TRBJ2-3
CASTKGLAGGPTQTNTQYF | TGTGCCAGCACAAAGGGACTAGCGGGGGGACCCACCCAGACTAATACGCAGTATTTT | TRBD2 | TRBV2 | once | TRBJ2-3
CASSRLGTRGTNYGYTF | TGTGCCAGCAGCCGGCTAGGGACAAGGGGAACTAACTATGGCTACACCTTC | NA | TRBV14 | NA | TRBJ1-2
CASSVRKNIQYF | TGTGCCAGCAGTGTGCGCAAAAACATTCAGTACTTC | NA | TRBV2 | NA | TRBJ2-4
CASSQDVQGITEAFF | TGTGCCAGCAGCCAAGATGTACAGGGAATCACTGAAGCTTTCTTT | NA | TRBV4-2 | NA | TRBJ1-1
CASSLGAGQSYEQYF | TGTGCCAGCAGCTTAGGGGCAGGTCAGTCCTACGAGCAGTACTTC | NA | TRBV7-2 | few | TRBJ2-7
CASSLESGNTGELFF | TGTGCCAGCAGCTTAGAGTCAGGGAACACCGGGGAGCTGTTTTTT | NA | TRBV11-3 | NA | TRBJ2-2
CASSQAQRGGEYEQYF | TGCGCCAGCAGCCAGGCCCAGCGGGGGGGCGAATACGAGCAGTACTTC | TRBD2 | TRBV4-1 | NA | TRBJ2-7
CASSTGGGQPQHF | TGTGCCAGCAGTACAGGGGGCGGTCAGCCCCAGCATTTT | TRBD1 | TRBV6-5 | NA | TRBJ1-5
CASSLVQGSYGYTF | TGTGCCAGCAGCTTAGTTCAGGGGAGCTATGGCTACACCTTC | NA | TRBV7-9 | NA | TRBJ1-2
CASSLGAETQYF | TGCGCCAGCAGCTTGGGGGCGGAGACCCAGTACTTC | NA | TRBV5-1 | NA | TRBJ2-5
CASSPQTQPGETQYF | TGTGCCAGCAGCCCCCAGACCCAACCAGGGGAGACCCAGTACTTC | NA | TRBV5-4 | NA | TRBJ2-5
CASSADGTPPQHF | TGCGCCAGCAGCGCTGATGGCACCCCGCCCCAGCATTTT | NA | TRBV5-1 | NA | TRBJ1-5
CASSLGRGLTTDTQYF | TGTGCCAGCAGCTTAGGGCGGGGACTGACCACAGATACGCAGTATTTT | NA | TRBV11-1 | NA | TRBJ2-3
CASSAPPGHQAYSNQPQHF | TGTGCCAGCAGCGCCCCCCCCGGACATCAGGCCTATAGCAATCAGCCCCAGCATTTT | NA | TRBV9 | NA | TRBJ1-5
CASSVAEGNTIYF | TGTGCCAGCAGCGTAGCAGAAGGAAACACCATATATTTT | NA | TRBV9 | NA | TRBJ1-3
CASSLGFGQGYGYTF | TGCGCCAGCAGCTTGGGGTTTGGTCAGGGCTATGGCTACACCTTC | NA | TRBV5-1 | NA | TRBJ1-2
CASRLGEEGTSGNTIYF | TGTGCAAGTCGCTTAGGGGAGGAGGGAACGTCGGGAAACACCATATATTTT | NA | TRBV12-2 | NA | TRBJ1-3
CASSHRDTRQPQHF | TGTGCCAGCAGCCACCGGGACACTCGACAGCCCCAGCATTTT | NA | TRBV5-8 | NA | TRBJ1-5
CASSAISQGRNYGYTF | TGTGCCAGCAGCGCCATTAGCCAGGGGAGAAACTATGGCTACACCTTC | NA | TRBV7-9 | NA | TRBJ1-2
CASSFTGGVYGYTF | TGCGCCAGCAGCTTCACAGGGGGCGTCTATGGCTACACCTTC | TRBD1 | TRBV5-1 | NA | TRBJ1-2
CASNSEINQPQHF | TGTGCCAGCAACTCTGAGATTAATCAGCCCCAGCATTTT | NA | TRBV6-1 | NA | TRBJ1-5
CASRTGADTQYF | TGTGCCAGCAGGACAGGGGCAGATACGCAGTATTTT | TRBD1 | TRBV6-5 | NA | TRBJ2-3
CASSVLAGITDTQYF | TGTGCCAGCAGCGTCCTAGCGGGGATCACAGATACGCAGTATTTT | TRBD2 | TRBV9 | NA | TRBJ2-3
CASSPDRAFEQYF | TGTGCCAGCAGTCCGGACAGGGCCTTCGAGCAGTACTTC | TRBD1 | TRBV2 | NA | TRBJ2-7
CASSLEGGSGGYTF | TGCGCCAGCAGCTTGGAAGGGGGATCAGGCGGCTACACCTTC | NA | TRBV5-1 | NA | TRBJ1-2
CASSQASTSNEKLFF | TGTGCCAGCAGCCAAGCCAGTACCTCAAATGAAAAACTGTTTTTT | NA | TRBV4-2 | few | TRBJ1-4
CASSLGWQGYNSPLHF | TGTGCCAGCAGCTTAGGGTGGCAGGGCTATAATTCACCCCTCCACTTT | NA | TRBV13 | NA | TRBJ1-6
CASRLGRDYGEAFF | TGTGCCAGCAGGCTAGGGCGGGATTACGGTGAAGCTTTCTTT | NA | TRBV11-1 | NA | TRBJ1-1
CASSLEEVTPFF | TGTGCCAGCAGCTTGGAAGAGGTTACACCTTTCTTT | NA | TRBV5-4 | few | TRBJ1-1
CASSLGLAGDNEQFF | TGTGCCAGCAGCTTAGGGTTAGCGGGGGACAATGAGCAGTTCTTC | TRBD2 | TRBV11-2 | NA | TRBJ2-1
CASSLGLAGEAYEQYF | TGTGCCAGCAGCTTGGGGCTAGCGGGGGAAGCCTACGAGCAGTACTTC | TRBD2 | TRBV5-4 | NA | TRBJ2-7
CATLWSGGGSYEQYF | TGTGCCACCCTGTGGAGTGGGGGGGGGAGCTACGAGCAGTACTTC | TRBD2 | TRBV6-6 | once | TRBJ2-7